These T cell receptor beta chains were read from a single sample in a study of blood T cell repertoires in COVID-19. Libraries were prepared by immunoSEQ multiplex PCR; TCRdb keeps only in-frame clonotypes and omits some of them. The sample lists some 420,000 clones, roughly nine tenths occurring once. The sequenced sample consisted of PBMCs or T cells enriched from blood (not recorded which). Receptor source: a man aged 25-45 years who had recovered from COVID-19. The CDR3 runs from the conserved cysteine through the conserved F or W. A D gene is named only where the DNA matches it firmly. Clone size is shown for a subset of rows, as once, few, many or a class of expanded clone.

j_call: TRBJ2-7
v_call: TRBV5-6
clone_size: .
d_call: TRBD1
cdr3_nt: TGTGCCAGCAGCGTAGGGACAGGGGAAGGCTACGAGCAGTACTTC
cdr3_aa: CASSVGTGEGYEQYF

j_call: TRBJ1-3
v_call: TRBV30
clone_size: once
d_call: .
cdr3_nt: TGTGCCTGGAGTAGGGGCTCGTCTGGAAACACCATATATTTT
cdr3_aa: CAWSRGSSGNTIYF

j_call: TRBJ2-2
v_call: TRBV5-1
clone_size: .
d_call: .
cdr3_nt: TGCGCCAGCAGCACGTACACCCCGGACAGAACCGGGGAGCTGTTTTTT
cdr3_aa: CASSTYTPDRTGELFF

j_call: TRBJ2-7
v_call: TRBV6-5
clone_size: .
d_call: .
cdr3_nt: TGTGCCAGCACCCTTGACAGCTACGAGCAGTACTTC
cdr3_aa: CASTLDSYEQYF

j_call: TRBJ2-7
v_call: TRBV5-1
clone_size: .
d_call: TRBD2
cdr3_nt: TGCGCCAGCAGGCGGGGGACGGTATCCTACGAGCAGTACTTC
cdr3_aa: CASRRGTVSYEQYF

j_call: TRBJ2-7
v_call: TRBV5-1
clone_size: .
d_call: TRBD2
cdr3_nt: TGCGCCAGCAGCTTCGTCAGCGGGGGACCCTACGAGCAGTACTTC
cdr3_aa: CASSFVSGGPYEQYF

j_call: TRBJ2-7
v_call: TRBV6-5
clone_size: .
d_call: TRBD1
cdr3_nt: TGTGCCAGCAGCCGACAGGGCAGAGACGAGCAGTACTTC
cdr3_aa: CASSRQGRDEQYF

j_call: TRBJ2-1
v_call: TRBV12-3/TRBV12-4
clone_size: .
d_call: .
cdr3_nt: TGTGCCAGCAGTTTCGGGTGGGATGAGCAGTTCTTC
cdr3_aa: CASSFGWDEQFF

j_call: TRBJ1-1
v_call: TRBV5-4
clone_size: .
d_call: TRBD1
cdr3_nt: TGTGCCAGCAGCTTGAAACAGGGGCCTGAAGCTTTCTTT
cdr3_aa: CASSLKQGPEAFF

j_call: TRBJ2-7
v_call: TRBV30
clone_size: .
d_call: TRBD1
cdr3_nt: TGTGCCTGGAGTGCTCTGGGGTCAGGGGGTCCCTACGAGCAGTACTTC
cdr3_aa: CAWSALGSGGPYEQYF

j_call: TRBJ2-7
v_call: TRBV3-1/TRBV3-2
clone_size: .
d_call: .
cdr3_nt: TGTGCCAGCAGCCAAGAGGGGGGCTACGAGCAGTACTTC
cdr3_aa: CASSQEGGYEQYF

j_call: TRBJ2-3
v_call: TRBV28
clone_size: .
d_call: .
cdr3_nt: TGTGCCAGCAGCCGCCCGACAGGTAGCACAGATACGCAGTATTTT
cdr3_aa: CASSRPTGSTDTQYF

j_call: TRBJ1-3
v_call: TRBV7-8
clone_size: .
d_call: .
cdr3_nt: TGTGCCAGCAGCAATCCGTCCGTTAACACCATATATTTT
cdr3_aa: CASSNPSVNTIYF

j_call: TRBJ2-7
v_call: TRBV7-2
clone_size: once
d_call: TRBD2
cdr3_nt: TGTGCCAGCAGCTTAGAGGGACTAGTCTACGAGCAGTACTTC
cdr3_aa: CASSLEGLVYEQYF

j_call: TRBJ1-3
v_call: TRBV30
clone_size: .
d_call: .
cdr3_nt: TGTGCCTGGATGTCTTCTGGAAACACCATATATTTT
cdr3_aa: CAWMSSGNTIYF

j_call: TRBJ2-1
v_call: TRBV10-2
clone_size: .
d_call: TRBD2
cdr3_nt: TGCGCCAGCTTCCCGGGAGGACTCTCCTACAATGAGCAGTTCTTC
cdr3_aa: CASFPGGLSYNEQFF

j_call: TRBJ1-5
v_call: TRBV30
clone_size: .
d_call: TRBD1
cdr3_nt: TGTGCCTGGTCCGGGACAGGCCCAAATCAGCCCCAGCATTTT
cdr3_aa: CAWSGTGPNQPQHF

j_call: TRBJ2-1
v_call: TRBV2
clone_size: few
d_call: .
cdr3_nt: TGTGCCAGCAGTTTTACAAATGAGCAGTTCTTC
cdr3_aa: CASSFTNEQFF

j_call: TRBJ2-7
v_call: TRBV11-2
clone_size: .
d_call: .
cdr3_nt: TGTGCCAGCAGCCGGGGAGCGGCCGTAGGCGAGCAGTACTTC
cdr3_aa: CASSRGAAVGEQYF

j_call: TRBJ1-2
v_call: TRBV9
clone_size: .
d_call: TRBD1
cdr3_nt: TGTGCCAGCAGCGAGGGGACAGCGCGGCACGGCACCTTC
cdr3_aa: CASSEGTARHGTF

j_call: TRBJ1-5
v_call: TRBV19
clone_size: .
d_call: .
cdr3_nt: TGTGCCAGTAGTCTCTACAGAAATCAGCCCCAGCATTTT
cdr3_aa: CASSLYRNQPQHF

j_call: TRBJ1-1
v_call: TRBV7-9
clone_size: .
d_call: .
cdr3_nt: TGTGCCAGCAGGGACATGAACACTGAAGCTTTCTTT
cdr3_aa: CASRDMNTEAFF

j_call: TRBJ2-2
v_call: TRBV6-5
clone_size: .
d_call: TRBD1
cdr3_nt: TGTGCCAGCATTCGGGACAGGGACACCGGGGAGCTGTTTTTT
cdr3_aa: CASIRDRDTGELFF

j_call: TRBJ1-4
v_call: TRBV30
clone_size: .
d_call: .
cdr3_nt: TGTGCCTGTGACAGGAAACATGAAAAACTGTTTTTT
cdr3_aa: CACDRKHEKLFF

j_call: TRBJ1-3
v_call: TRBV11-2
clone_size: .
d_call: .
cdr3_nt: TGTGCCAGCAGCTCTGGGGGGTTTTCTGGAAACACCATATATTTT
cdr3_aa: CASSSGGFSGNTIYF

j_call: TRBJ2-1
v_call: TRBV5-6
clone_size: .
d_call: TRBD2
cdr3_nt: TGTGCCAGCAGTTTCGGGACTAGCGGGTTCTATGAGCAGTTCTTC
cdr3_aa: CASSFGTSGFYEQFF

j_call: TRBJ2-5
v_call: TRBV3-1/TRBV3-2
clone_size: .
d_call: .
cdr3_nt: TGTGCCAGCAGCCAAGCCGGGGAGACCCAGTACTTC
cdr3_aa: CASSQAGETQYF

j_call: TRBJ1-2
v_call: TRBV30
clone_size: .
d_call: .
cdr3_nt: TGTGCCTGGAGTGCGAAAACTACAGGCGGAGGGGGCTACACCTTC
cdr3_aa: CAWSAKTTGGGGYTF

j_call: TRBJ2-7
v_call: TRBV2
clone_size: .
d_call: .
cdr3_nt: TGTGCCAGCAGTGTTAGCGGAGGAGGGGAGCAGTACTTC
cdr3_aa: CASSVSGGGEQYF

j_call: TRBJ2-5
v_call: TRBV10-3
clone_size: .
d_call: .
cdr3_nt: TGTGCCATCAGTGAGTCCGGGGAGACCCAGTACTTC
cdr3_aa: CAISESGETQYF

j_call: TRBJ2-7
v_call: TRBV9
clone_size: .
d_call: TRBD2
cdr3_nt: TGTGCCAGCAGCGCGGGGACTAGCGGGAGTTCAGGCTCCTACGAGCAGTACTTC
cdr3_aa: CASSAGTSGSSGSYEQYF

j_call: TRBJ1-1
v_call: TRBV9
clone_size: .
d_call: .
cdr3_nt: TGTGCCAGCAGCGTAGCCGGGGGATCTAACACTGAAGCTTTCTTT
cdr3_aa: CASSVAGGSNTEAFF

j_call: TRBJ2-2
v_call: TRBV4-1
clone_size: .
d_call: TRBD2
cdr3_nt: TGCGCCAGCAGCCATGCCGGGACTAGCGGAGTAAGGGGCCCGAAAACCGGGGAGCTGTTTTTT
cdr3_aa: CASSHAGTSGVRGPKTGELFF

j_call: TRBJ2-1
v_call: TRBV28
clone_size: once
d_call: TRBD2
cdr3_nt: TGTGCCAGCAGTTTGACTAGCCCCTACAATGAGCAGTTCTTC
cdr3_aa: CASSLTSPYNEQFF

j_call: TRBJ2-1
v_call: TRBV4-1
clone_size: .
d_call: TRBD2
cdr3_nt: TGCGCCAGCAGCCAATTCCCGGGACTAGCGGGAGGAAGCAATGAGCAGTTCTTC
cdr3_aa: CASSQFPGLAGGSNEQFF

j_call: TRBJ2-1
v_call: TRBV7-3
clone_size: .
d_call: TRBD2
cdr3_nt: TGTGCCAGCAGCCCCGTTCCGGGAGGGATTAATGAGCAGTTCTTC
cdr3_aa: CASSPVPGGINEQFF

j_call: TRBJ2-7
v_call: TRBV6-5
clone_size: .
d_call: TRBD1
cdr3_nt: TGTGCCAGCGGGACAGGGACCTACGAGCAGTACTTC
cdr3_aa: CASGTGTYEQYF

j_call: TRBJ1-2
v_call: TRBV10-3
clone_size: .
d_call: .
cdr3_nt: TGTGCCATCAGAAGACAGGAAAATGGCTACACCTTC
cdr3_aa: CAIRRQENGYTF

j_call: TRBJ1-1
v_call: TRBV29-1
clone_size: .
d_call: .
cdr3_nt: TGCAGCGTTGTCAGACAAAACCAGAACACTGAAGCTTTCTTT
cdr3_aa: CSVVRQNQNTEAFF

j_call: TRBJ1-5
v_call: TRBV19
clone_size: .
d_call: .
cdr3_nt: TGTGCCAGTAGTAACGGTCGGCCCCAGCATTTT
cdr3_aa: CASSNGRPQHF

j_call: TRBJ1-5
v_call: TRBV9
clone_size: .
d_call: .
cdr3_nt: TGTGCCAGCAGCCCTTACGACCAAAGACACCAGCCCCAGCATTTT
cdr3_aa: CASSPYDQRHQPQHF

j_call: TRBJ2-3
v_call: TRBV10-3
clone_size: .
d_call: TRBD1
cdr3_nt: TGTGCCATCAGAGACGCGGGACAGGGTAGGACAGATACGCAGTATTTT
cdr3_aa: CAIRDAGQGRTDTQYF

j_call: TRBJ1-6
v_call: TRBV28
clone_size: .
d_call: TRBD1
cdr3_nt: TGTGCCAGCGAAACGGCGGGACAGGGATCCGTTTTTGAAAATTCACCCCTCCACTTT
cdr3_aa: CASETAGQGSVFENSPLHF

j_call: TRBJ1-5
v_call: TRBV28
clone_size: .
d_call: .
cdr3_nt: TGTGCCAGCAGGGAGTGGGTGAGCAATCAGCCCCAGCATTTT
cdr3_aa: CASREWVSNQPQHF

j_call: TRBJ1-6
v_call: TRBV27
clone_size: .
d_call: TRBD1
cdr3_nt: TGTGCCAGCACGGGACAGACAAATAATTCACCCCTCCACTTT
cdr3_aa: CASTGQTNNSPLHF

j_call: TRBJ1-6
v_call: TRBV6-4
clone_size: .
d_call: .
cdr3_nt: TGTGCCAGCAGTGACCAGGACTTGGGCTCACCCCTCCACTTT
cdr3_aa: CASSDQDLGSPLHF

j_call: TRBJ1-1
v_call: TRBV28
clone_size: once
d_call: .
cdr3_nt: TGTGCCACCATACAGGGATCGAACACTGAAGCTTTCTTT
cdr3_aa: CATIQGSNTEAFF

j_call: TRBJ2-1
v_call: TRBV12-3/TRBV12-4
clone_size: .
d_call: .
cdr3_nt: TGTGCCAGCACTCAAGAGGGTGAGCAGTTCTTC
cdr3_aa: CASTQEGEQFF

j_call: TRBJ2-6
v_call: TRBV5-5
clone_size: .
d_call: .
cdr3_nt: TGTGCCAGCAGCCTGGCGGCGGGGACAGCAGGGGCCAACGTCCTGACTTTC
cdr3_aa: CASSLAAGTAGANVLTF

j_call: TRBJ1-5
v_call: TRBV6-1
clone_size: .
d_call: .
cdr3_nt: TGTGCCAGCAGTGAAGCGGGGCGGCTACGCACCCATAGCAATCAGCCCCAGCATTTT
cdr3_aa: CASSEAGRLRTHSNQPQHF

j_call: TRBJ2-7
v_call: TRBV15
clone_size: .
d_call: .
cdr3_nt: TGTGCCACCAGCAGAGATCGGGGATGGTCCTACGAGCAGTACTTC
cdr3_aa: CATSRDRGWSYEQYF

j_call: TRBJ2-1
v_call: TRBV28
clone_size: .
d_call: TRBD2
cdr3_nt: TGTGCCAGCAGGACCGGGACTAGCGGGAGGGGGGTGTTCTTC
cdr3_aa: CASRTGTSGRGVFF

j_call: TRBJ2-7
v_call: TRBV6-5
clone_size: .
d_call: .
cdr3_nt: TGTGCCAGCAGAAGAAACGCCCAGGGCTACGAGCAGTACTTC
cdr3_aa: CASRRNAQGYEQYF

j_call: TRBJ1-2
v_call: TRBV6-6
clone_size: few
d_call: .
cdr3_nt: TGTGCCAGCAGTCTCTATCACACAGGGATCGCTAACTATGGCTACACCTTC
cdr3_aa: CASSLYHTGIANYGYTF

j_call: TRBJ2-5
v_call: TRBV29-1
clone_size: .
d_call: TRBD1
cdr3_nt: TGCAGCGTACCCCGGGGACAGGGGCGAGAGACCCAGTACTTC
cdr3_aa: CSVPRGQGRETQYF

j_call: TRBJ2-5
v_call: TRBV18
clone_size: .
d_call: TRBD2
cdr3_nt: TGTGCCAGCTCACCCCGAGCGGGAGGACTTGGAGAGACCCAGTACTTC
cdr3_aa: CASSPRAGGLGETQYF

j_call: TRBJ1-3
v_call: TRBV10-3
clone_size: .
d_call: .
cdr3_nt: TGTGCCATCAGTGAAGGGGCTCAGGGCACCATATATTTT
cdr3_aa: CAISEGAQGTIYF

j_call: TRBJ1-1
v_call: TRBV16
clone_size: .
d_call: .
cdr3_nt: TGTGCCAGCAGCTACTTCGGGGGGCTGAACACTGAAGCTTTCTTT
cdr3_aa: CASSYFGGLNTEAFF

j_call: TRBJ2-7
v_call: TRBV24-1
clone_size: .
d_call: TRBD1
cdr3_nt: TGTGCCACCAGTGGTTCCGGGACAGGTGATCCCTACGAGCAGTACTTC
cdr3_aa: CATSGSGTGDPYEQYF

j_call: TRBJ2-5
v_call: TRBV7-7
clone_size: .
d_call: TRBD2
cdr3_nt: TGTGCTAGCAGCTTATTCGGACTAGGACAAGAGACCCAGTACTTC
cdr3_aa: CASSLFGLGQETQYF